One TCR beta chain is described in this entry. This record comes from a study of cytomegalovirus exposure and HLA in healthy donors. Vbeta (60) and Jbeta (13) primers were used in the PCR. Clones were read by immunoSEQ multiplex PCR, and TCRdb kept only the in-frame ones, dropping some. The data contain 150,000 to 200,000 clones, 85% of them singletons. Trimming cost V 7 bases and J 7 bases, with 17 bases left between them. The germline gives CDR1 MNHEY, CDR2 SMNVEV (reference sequence). This CDR3 comprises 13 residues. The chain combines TRBV27 with TRBJ2-7, with D tentatively TRBD1 (7 bases). The TCR was taken from a woman in her forties or fifties in good health and CMV-seronegative. Sequencing was carried out using PBMCs. The CDR3 DNA follows: TGTGCCAGCACCCCGGAGGGGGCGGGGGAGCAGTACTTC. This translates into CASTPEGAGEQYF.